These 8 T cell receptor beta chains came from one sample sequenced in a study of cytomegalovirus exposure and HLA in healthy donors (dated by TCRdb to 2016 to 2017). Library method: the immunoSEQ multiplex PCR assay. Held by TCRdb, this immuneACCESS table contains in-frame sequences only and omits some clones. Under half of the omission traces to an unresolved V gene where checked; the cause of the rest is unknown. The sample has about 120,000 clones on record, about 85% of them singletons. Clones ranked in the top ten supply 2% to 2.5% of the sample. The sample comprised PBMCs. The receptors come from a young woman in good health and CMV-seronegative.

The chain employs TRBV5-1 and TRBJ2-3; 9 bases are a match to TRBD2. The J segment lost 0 bases and the V segment lost 5 bases, leaving 7 bases of the junction unmatched. This CDR3 contains 16 residues. Germline V gives CDR1 SGHRS, CDR2 YFSETQ. CDR3 region: CASSRLAGSSTDTQYF. CDR3 bases: TGCGCCAGCAGTCGGCTAGCGGGGAGTAGCACAGATACGCAGTATTTT.

To note about this clone: Other DNA variants within this sample encode the same CDR3. The rearrangement joins TRBV7-2 to TRBJ2-3; TRBD1 matches 9 bases. CDR1 and CDR2 from the germline V gene are SGHTA and FQGNSA. The CDR3 sequence is 14 residues long. Trimming removed 1 base from V and 4 bases from J; junction bases left unmatched: 0. CDR3 in DNA: TGTGCCAGCAGCTTAGGACAGGGGGCAGATACGCAGTATTTT. Amino acids: CASSLGQGADTQYF.

V and J are TRBV6-5 and TRBJ2-3, with D possibly TRBD2 on 7 matching bases. The CDR3 runs to 16 residues. Germline-derived CDR1 and CDR2 are MNHEY and SVGAGI. Trimming pared 0 bases from V and 6 bases from J, leaving 16 bases between. The CDR3 sequence is CASSYSMGGAVDTQYF. CDR3 coding DNA: TGTGCCAGCAGTTACTCGATGGGGGGGGCGGTGGATACGCAGTATTTT.

The V and J genes are TRBV30 and TRBJ2-1; D ambiguous. The CDR3 has 13 amino acids. CDR1 is GTSNPN, CDR2 SVGIG, per germline (reference sequence). The V gene lost 0 bases and the J gene lost 3 bases, with 6 bases spanning the gap. The CDR3 nucleotides read TGTGCCTGGAGTGTCAACATCTACAATGAGCAGTTCTTC. Its translation is CAWSVNIYNEQFF.

V usage is TRBV6-5 and J usage is TRBJ1-4; TRBD1 aligns across 9 bases. The CDR3 runs to 14 residues. Germline V gives CDR1 MNHEY, CDR2 SVGAGI. The ends lost 5 bases at V and 8 bases at J; junction bases unmatched: 6. As DNA, the CDR3 is TGTGCCAGCAGTGCACAGGGGGCGCGGGAAAAACTGTTTTTT. It translates to CASSAQGAREKLFF.

The sample holds one count of this clone. The rearrangement links TRBV7-8 to TRBJ2-3; the match to TRBD1 covers 10 bases. The ends lost 4 bases at V and 0 bases at J; junction bases unmatched: 10. Looked up from germline, CDR1 is SGHVS and CDR2 is FQNEAQ. The CDR3 consists of 18 residues. For the CDR3, the DNA is TGTGCCAGCAGCTGGGACAGGGGTCTCGCCCAGAGCACAGATACGCAGTATTTT. Its protein product is CASSWDRGLAQSTDTQYF.

The chain is built from TRBV4-3 and TRBJ1-5; 12 nucleotides agree with TRBD1. The CDR3 loop spans 15 amino acids. The germline CDR1 and CDR2 sequences are LGHNA and YSLEER. V shed 5 bases, J shed 6 bases, and the junction held 5 bases outside the gene matches. The CDR3 DNA reads as TGCGCCAGCAGCGTCGGGACAGGGGGCAGTCAGCCCCAGCATTTT. This translates into CASSVGTGGSQPQHF.

This clone was seen just once. This sequence joins TRBV7-3 and TRBJ2-5, with 8 bases aligning to TRBD1. The CDR3 is 16 amino acids. The V and J ends lost 0 bases and 1 base, in that order; junction bases with no gene match: 4. Germline V gene sequence: CDR1 SGHTA, CDR2 FQGTGA. The DNA of the CDR3 is TGTGCCAGCAGCTTAACAGGACAGGGAGGCCAAGAGACCCAGTACTTC. The encoded protein is CASSLTGQGGQETQYF. Drawing the rest from reference TRBV7-3 and TRBJ2-5, the complete variable domain is GAGVSQTPSNKVTEKGKYVELRCDPISGHTALYWYRQSLGQGPEFLIYFQGTGAADDSGLPNDRFFAVRPEGSVSTLKIQRTERGDSAVYLCASSLTGQGGQETQYFGPGTRLLVL.